This T cell receptor (beta chain) was captured in a study of blood T cell repertoires in COVID-19 (dated by TCRdb to 2019 to 2021). Study-wide context: Samples from collaborators originated in the United States, Italy and Spain and spanned both the acute and convalescent phases of COVID-19. Subjects who had been exposed to COVID-19, were actively infected with it, or had recovered from it provided the deeply sampled blood TCRbeta repertoires that made up the dataset. The material from the prospective study consisted of cDNA or gDNA derived from T cells, B-cell-depleted T cells, or PBMCs. A freely available public database, intended as a resource for researchers studying the immune response to SARS-CoV-2, is where the repertoires were released. Sample metadata almost always included a de-identified subject ID, COVID-19 status, age in years and sex. Where HLA class I and class II types were available, the types were taken from metadata supplied by the sample provider, not from assay-based typing. Samples were obtained from the ongoing ImmuneRACE study (first 160 participants) and from 1,000 to 1,500 subjects provided by 6 global collaborators.

Details on this clone: What this receptor recognizes is not known. The input lacks base qualities; no much larger clone sits a single base away.

The collaborating institutions used their own protocols to collect whole blood in K2EDTA tubes. For TCRbeta analysis, collaborators shipped samples in one of three forms: frozen whole blood, isolated PBMCs, or DNA extracted from either of those sample types. The immunoSEQ Assay, a bias-controlled multiplex PCR, was used to amplify TCRbeta CDR3 regions from genomic DNA. In the paper's pipeline: The number of nucleated cells in each sample was estimated from the amplification of reference gene primers within the assay. Sequence reads were collapsed and filtered to measure the absolute abundance of every unique TCRbeta CDR3 rearrangement. For each sample, productive Simpson clonality was calculated as the square root of Simpson's diversity index across productive rearrangements. TCRdb retrieved this table from immuneACCESS and kept in-frame rearrangements only. Not all clones are present; in checked studies, unresolved V genes account for under half, and no reason is known for the remainder. The V and J calls and clone size were taken over from that table, and D and trimming were inferred from the DNA. This sample gives roughly 150,000 clones in total; roughly nine tenths of them show up just once. The biggest ten clones account for 5% to 6% of the sample.

Study-level results and caveats: The quantity of clinical and demographic metadata differed by source and by participant and was supplied without curation.

Material for sequencing was peripheral blood. The clonotype was recovered from a human donor in a cohort sampled during active COVID-19.

The CDR3 protein: CASSLQRGGLNEQFF. Here is the DNA: TGTGCCAGCAGCTTACAGCGGGGGGGCCTCAATGAGCAGTTCTTC. This chain is built from TRBV7-8 and TRBJ2-1, and 10 junction bases match TRBD2. CDR1 and CDR2 were assigned from the germline V gene as SGHVS and FQNEAQ. The CDR3 holds 15 amino acids from the cysteine to the phenylalanine. Only the CDR3 DNA stays, 45 bases, in frame from base 1. The V end gives up 2 bases and the J end 6 bases, leaving 4 bases in the junction not matched to a gene. Outside the CDR3, residues come from the reference TRBV7-8 and TRBJ2-1 proteins, so the full variable domain is: GAGVSQSPRYKVAKRGQDVALRCDPISGHVSLFWYQQALGQGPEFLTYFQNEAQLDKSGLPSDRFFAERPEGSVSTLKIQRTQQEDSAVYLCASSLQRGGLNEQFFGPGTRLTVL.